The T cell receptor (beta chain) described here comes from a study of blood T cell repertoires in COVID-19 (dated by TCRdb to the early 2020s). About the investigation overall: The collaborator samples originated in the United States, Italy and Spain and spanned the acute and convalescent phases of COVID-19. The material from the prospective study consisted of cDNA or gDNA derived from T cells, B-cell-depleted T cells, or PBMCs. The dataset comprised deeply sampled blood TCRbeta repertoires from subjects exposed to, actively infected with, or recovered from COVID-19. The repertoires were released in a freely available public database intended as a resource for research on the immune response to SARS-CoV-2. Samples were obtained from the ongoing ImmuneRACE study (first 160 participants) and from about 1,300 subjects provided by 6 global collaborators. A de-identified subject ID, COVID-19 status, age in years and sex were almost always included in the sample metadata. Where HLA class I and class II types were available, the types were taken from metadata supplied by the sample provider, not from assay-based typing.

The junction carries 14 bases between V and J, which are trimmed by 0 bases and 5 bases respectively. CDR3 length: 15 amino acids, cysteine to phenylalanine. Solely the CDR3 DNA is kept, with 45 bases framed from the first base. The germline V gene yields SGDLS for CDR1 and YYNGEE for CDR2. The immunoSEQ Assay, a bias-controlled multiplex PCR, was used to amplify TCRbeta CDR3 regions from genomic DNA. From the authors' description of their analysis: Nucleated cell counts per sample were estimated from amplification of reference gene primers within the assay. Sequence reads were collapsed and filtered to measure the absolute abundance of every unique TCRbeta CDR3 rearrangement. For each sample, productive Simpson clonality was calculated as the square root of Simpson's diversity index over productive rearrangements. The source is immuneACCESS, and TCRdb retained only in-frame sequences with V and J called. Part of the clones is not carried over; for the studies checked, unresolved V genes explain less than half of this, and the remainder is unexplained. V, J and clone size derive from that table, while D and trimming were established from the DNA sequence. The sample profile shows around 250,000 clones; around 84% of them were found once. The top ten clones comprise under 4.5% of the sample.

Findings and caveats that apply to the study as a whole: The amount of clinical and demographic metadata varied by source and participant and was provided uncurated.

On this clone itself: Which antigen it targets is not known. Per-base qualities were not stored, and no clone one base away is much larger.

Enrolling through a virtual design, the prospective study's participants ranged in age from about 18 to 89 years and lived across more than 20 United States geographic areas. To assign participants to cohorts, the prospective study relied on clinical history that participants themselves reported in a screening survey and a study questionnaire. Each participant in the prospective study had whole blood, serum and a nasopharyngeal or oropharyngeal swab collected by mobile phlebotomists. Participants in the prospective study had the option to provide additional blood draws and questionnaires over an approximately two-month period. Blood samples from the prospective study were shipped frozen or at room temperature prior to DNA extraction.

Sequenced sample: PBMCs or T cells enriched from blood (not recorded which). The rearranged segments are TRBV9 and TRBJ1-2, with the identity of the D gene unclear. This sequence originates from a man aged 25-40 years with acute COVID-19. The DNA sequence is TGTGCCAGCAGCGTAGGGCTGTCAGTTGAATATGGCTACACCTTC. Its translation is CASSVGLSVEYGYTF.